Below are 12 T cell receptor beta chains sequenced from a single sample in a study of stem cell transplantation in POMP-related autoinflammatory disease. Sequenced by immunoSEQ multiplex PCR; TCRdb stores in-frame clones only, minus some. The sample yields some 31,000 clones, almost 90% seen once. The sequenced sample was CD4+ T cells from PBMCs, obtained before stem cell transplantation. Every receptor here comes from a human donor with POMP-related autoinflammation and immune dysregulation (PRAID).

The J gene is TRBJ1-1, the V gene TRBV6-1, with 7 nucleotides matching TRBD1. The CDR3 runs to 13 residues. CDR1 is MNHNS and CDR2 is SASEGT in the germline V gene. J gave up 4 bases and V 4 bases, and 3 bases lay outside the gene matches. CDR3 bases: TGTGCCAGCAGTGGACAGGGACTCACTGAAGCTTTCTTT. It is translated as CASSGQGLTEAFF.

The chain joins TRBV5-4 to TRBJ1-2; 11 bases agree with TRBD1. J gave up 4 bases and V 2 bases, and 7 bases lay outside the gene matches. This CDR3 comprises 16 residues. Germline V CDR1 and CDR2: SGHNT, YYREEE (reference sequence). The CDR3 loop is CASSFMRTGGVYGYTF. The CDR3 DNA follows: TGTGCCAGCAGCTTCATGCGGACAGGGGGCGTCTATGGCTACACCTTC.

The rearrangement joins TRBV7-2 to TRBJ1-1; D call uncertain. The CDR3 length is 13 residues. Germline-derived CDR1 and CDR2 are SGHTA and FQGNSA. V was cut by 1 base and J by 2 bases, with 5 bases left in between. CDR3 sequence reads: CASSLVTNTEAFF. The CDR3 bases are TGTGCCAGCAGCTTAGTCACAAACACTGAAGCTTTCTTT.

The rearrangement joins TRBV10-2 to TRBJ2-7; TRBD2 matches at 13 bases. Germline CDR1 is WSHSY and CDR2 is SAAADI. Germline trimming cut 4 bases from V and 1 base from J; bases unmatched to any gene: 4. The CDR3 covers 16 residues. Here the CDR3 DNA reads TGCGCCAGCAGTGCGGGACTAGCGGGACCTTCCTACGAGCAGTACTTC. Protein product: CASSAGLAGPSYEQYF.

V and J are TRBV5-1 and TRBJ2-3; 8 bases agree with TRBD1. CDR1 and CDR2 (germline): SGHRS, YFSETQ. V lost 3 bases, J lost 1 base, and 10 bases stayed unmatched. This CDR3 has 17 amino acids. CDR3 DNA: TGCGCCAGCAGCTGGGGGACAGGATCGGTCGGCACAGATACGCAGTATTTT. Its translation: CASSWGTGSVGTDTQYF.

This rearrangement joins TRBV2 to TRBJ1-2; TRBD1 is a possible D gene (6 bases). Trimming cost V 2 bases and J 8 bases, with 15 bases left between them. The CDR3 totals 14 residues. Germline V gene data show CDR1 as SNHLY and CDR2 as FYNNEI. The CDR3 spells CASSELPQGTGYTF. The CDR3 DNA sequence: TGTGCCAGCAGTGAATTACCTCAGGGGACCGGCTACACCTTC.

In this sample, this clone turned up once. V usage is TRBV4-1 and J usage is TRBJ2-1, with a tentative D call TRBD1 (6 bases). This CDR3 region has 17 residues. From germline, CDR1 is MGHRA and CDR2 YSYEKL. With 0 bases removed from V and 0 bases from J, the gap between germline ends came to 12 bases. The CDR3 nucleotides are TGCGCCAGCAGCCAAGAATCTCAGGGGTACTCCTACAATGAGCAGTTCTTC. This sequence encodes CASSQESQGYSYNEQFF.

V gene TRBV11-2 combines with J gene TRBJ1-1; D is uncertain. The germline CDR1 and CDR2 sequences are SGHAT and FQNNGV. Trimming took off 2 bases at V and 0 bases at J, with 10 bases between the two ends. The CDR3 is 15 amino acids. The CDR3 sequence: CASSLSGRMNTEAFF. The CDR3 DNA is TGTGCCAGCAGCTTAAGCGGCAGGATGAACACTGAAGCTTTCTTT.

The chain has TRBV5-1 and TRBJ1-2, with 7 bases that match TRBD1. This CDR3 has 13 residues. V trimming: 0 bases; J trimming: 12 bases; junction bases outside the gene matches: 8. Germline CDR1 and CDR2: SGHRS and YFSETQ. The CDR3 loop is CASSLEATGPNTF. The CDR3 nucleotides are TGCGCCAGCAGCTTGGAGGCGACAGGGCCAAACACCTTC. Complete variable domain (other parts from reference TRBV5-1 and TRBJ1-2): KAGVTQTPRYLIKTRGQQVTLSCSPISGHRSVSWYQQTPGQGLQFLFEYFSETQRNKGNFPGRFSGRQFSNSRSEMNVSTLELGDSALYLCASSLEATGPNTFGSGTRLTVV.

V usage is TRBV6-1 and J usage is TRBJ1-3, with unresolved D. The CDR3 spans 14 residues. Germline CDR1 MNHNS, CDR2 SASEGT. Trimming took 3 bases from V and 0 from J, leaving 6 bases between them. For the CDR3, the DNA is TGTGCCAGCAGTGAGGGGAGCTCTGGAAACACCATATATTTT. Protein product: CASSEGSSGNTIYF.

This sequence joins TRBV5-6 and TRBJ1-1; maybe TRBD1 (5 bases). Trimming removed 1 base at V and 0 bases at J, with 10 bases between. The CDR3 loop spans 15 amino acids. Germline V gene lookup returns CDR1 SGHDT and CDR2 YYEEEE. The DNA of the CDR3 is TGTGCCAGCAGCTTGTGGGGGACCGTGAACACTGAAGCTTTCTTT. This sequence encodes CASSLWGTVNTEAFF.

The chain couples TRBV2 to TRBJ2-3, with D perhaps TRBD1 (7 bases). In germline, CDR1 is SNHLY, CDR2 FYNNEI. V was trimmed by 7 bases and J by 5 bases, leaving 22 bases between them. CDR3 length: 16 amino acids. In nucleotides, the CDR3 is TGTGCCAGCAAATCCCCCACAAGGGGGCGGGGAGATACGCAGTATTTT. This gives the protein CASKSPTRGRGDTQYF.